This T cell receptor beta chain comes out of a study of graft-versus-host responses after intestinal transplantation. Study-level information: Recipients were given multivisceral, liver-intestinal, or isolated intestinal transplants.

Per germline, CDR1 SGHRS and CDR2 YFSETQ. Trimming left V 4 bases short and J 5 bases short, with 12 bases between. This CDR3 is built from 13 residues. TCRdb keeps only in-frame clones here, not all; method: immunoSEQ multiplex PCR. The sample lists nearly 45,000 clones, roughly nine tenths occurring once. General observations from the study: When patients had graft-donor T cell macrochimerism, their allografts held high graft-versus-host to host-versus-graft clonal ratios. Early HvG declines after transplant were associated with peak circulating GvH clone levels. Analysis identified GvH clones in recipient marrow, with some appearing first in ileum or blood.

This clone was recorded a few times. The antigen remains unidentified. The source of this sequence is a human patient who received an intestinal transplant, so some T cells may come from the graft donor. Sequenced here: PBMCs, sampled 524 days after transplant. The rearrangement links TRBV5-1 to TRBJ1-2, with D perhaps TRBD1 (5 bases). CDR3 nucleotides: TGCGCCAGCAGCGGGACCGGGCCGTATGGCTACACCTTC. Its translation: CASSGTGPYGYTF.